This T cell receptor beta chain was observed in a study of OX40 agonist ivuxolimab in advanced cancers. Sequencing used immunoSEQ multiplex PCR; TCRdb keeps in-frame clones, though not all of them. Of approximately 90,000 clones in the sample, roughly 84% are singletons; the top ten hold around 0.29%. The CDR3 extends over 13 amino acids. Looked up from germline, CDR1 is SGHVS and CDR2 is FQNEAQ. V gave up 1 base and J gave up 11 bases, with 12 bases separating them. The sample holds one count of this clone. J is TRBJ1-3 and V is TRBV7-8; D is undetermined. The TCR comes from an adult with an advanced solid tumor such as melanoma, head and neck, liver or kidney cancer. Here the sequenced sample was CD4+ or CD8+ T cells sorted from blood, taken in a trial of the OX40 agonist ivuxolimab. The CDR3 spells CASSLGDSVSIYF. CDR3 in DNA: TGTGCCAGCAGCTTAGGAGACTCAGTCTCCATATATTTT. Complete variable domain (other parts from reference TRBV7-8 and TRBJ1-3): GAGVSQSPRYKVAKRGQDVALRCDPISGHVSLFWYQQALGQGPEFLTYFQNEAQLDKSGLPSDRFFAERPEGSVSTLKIQRTQQEDSAVYLCASSLGDSVSIYFGEGSWLTVV.